The clone carrying this T cell receptor beta chain was recorded many times. V was shortened by 5 bases and J by 7 bases, with 12 bases between the two germline ends. CDR1 and CDR2 (germline): PRHDT, FYEKMQ (reference sequence). This CDR3 is built from 12 residues. The record originates from a study of spatial heterogeneity in lung cancer. Each CDR3 protein gets one entry after TCRdb re-called the 5' RACE reads with MiXCR. The sample consists of about 36,000 distinct CDR3 sequences, around 6.9% of them appearing once. Sample time point: blood at routine non-recurrence follow-up after resection. Sequencing covered unsorted whole RNA taken from tumor, nontumor lung or frozen PBMC.

This sequence joins TRBV13 and TRBJ2-7; D not resolved. This receptor was identified in a male donor with early-stage non-small cell lung cancer. The input for sequencing was PBMCs, taken at follow-up. The CDR3 DNA reads TGTGCCAGCAGCATACTAAAGAGGGAGCAGTACTTC. It encodes CASSILKREQYF.